Here is one TCR beta chain with its context. The sample originates from a study of blood T cell repertoires in COVID-19. Generated by immunoSEQ multiplex PCR, the TCRdb table keeps only in-frame clones and is missing some. This table has some 130,000 clones, over 75% appearing once. Sequencing input: peripheral blood. The TCR was taken from a man of 80 years or more with acute or convalescent COVID-19.

The CDR3, as DNA: TGTGCCAGCATCAACAGGGGGGTGGCCTATAATTCACCCCTCCACTTT. It codes for CASINRGVAYNSPLHF. The chain combines TRBV27 with TRBJ1-6; 8 nucleotides match TRBD1. CDR1 and CDR2 from the germline V gene are MNHEY and SMNVEV (reference sequence). There are 16 residues in the CDR3. The V and J ends lost 7 bases and 2 bases, in that order; junction bases with no gene match: 7.